The following is a T cell receptor beta chain sequence with its context. Its antigen is unidentified. Only in-frame clones appear in the TCRdb table, and some are missing; sequencing was by immunoSEQ multiplex PCR. The data show approximately 2.5 million clones, roughly 93% seen once. The CDR3 loop spans 16 amino acids. Trimming shortened V by 3 bases and J by 0 bases, and 11 bases separated the two germline ends. Germline V lookup: CDR1 MGHRA, CDR2 YSYEKL. This sample stems from a study of shared clonotypes between healthy human individuals. Findings and limits, study-wide: Non-shared clonotypes were found to have lower generation probabilities than the clonotypes that were shared by all four of the sorted-subset donors.

Naive CD45RA+ and memory CD45RA-negative subsets were split from CD4+ cells. This receptor was taken from a man aged 18 to 35 in good health. Some clones in this sample may be carry-over from other donors' samples. Sequencing was carried out using naive CD4+ T cells from PBMCs. Subset meaning: CD45RA+ positively selected. The chain employs TRBV4-1 and TRBJ1-4, with D perhaps matching TRBD1 (6 bases). CDR3 bases: TGCGCCAGCAGCCACCTAGGGGGGGCAACTAATGAAAAACTGTTTTTT. Its protein is CASSHLGGATNEKLFF.